This T cell receptor beta chain was captured by sequencing in a study of blood T cells in healthy people across ages (dated by TCRdb to about 2015). In terms of the full investigation: Template switching captured roughly one uniquely barcoded TCR beta cDNA molecule per two T cells in model experiments. To track age-related changes in TCR beta repertoire diversity, the study relied on deep sequencing normalized with unique cDNA molecular identifiers. Donors of different ages were randomly distributed across sequencing lanes to avoid experimental bias. Two additional independent replicas of 1 million unique cDNA reads from the same blood draw were analyzed for two donors (one aged 18 to 30 and one aged 80 or older). The donors were split into four age groups: young (average approximately 16 years), middle-aged (39), aged (more than 60) and long-lived (82).

The donors were 40 or so Caucasian individuals from Russia, aged 6 to 90 years, who were systemically healthy. About 9.1 milliliters of peripheral blood were collected from each donor into EDTA-treated Vacutainer tubes. Ficoll-Paque density-gradient centrifugation was used to isolate PBMCs, with at least 6.5 million obtained per sample. Total RNA was extracted from PBMCs with Trizol reagent, with at least 5 micrograms obtained per sample. For every donor, an aliquot of PBMCs went through flow cytometry to measure the percentages of naive CD45RAhigh/CD27high T cells. The CDR3 sequence holds 15 residues, the cysteine and phenylalanine included. Of all the DNA, just the CDR3 is kept, 45 bases in frame from base 1. Based on the germline V gene (reference sequence), the CDR1 and CDR2 sequences are MNHEY and SMNVEV. At the junction V is shortened by 3 bases and J by 2 bases; bases outside the gene matches: 5.

Of note for this clonotype: The specificity of this receptor is unknown. No base qualities exist here, and no much larger clone lies one base off it.

Results and caveats for the whole study, not just this receptor: Observed TCR beta diversity per million T cells fell roughly linearly with age, and a significant reduction was already apparent by age roughly 40. Since profiling was done on bulk unsorted PBMCs, naive and antigen-experienced compartments could not be conclusively compared. Because donor CMV infection status was unknown, age-related changes in expanded clonotypes were potentially confounded. Observed TCR beta diversity correlated strongly with the percentage of naive T cells measured by flow cytometry. Estimates of total diversity based on one million sequenced T cells were considered lower bounds and underestimates. Compared with the aged group, the long-lived group had more naive CD4+ T cells, fewer expanded clones and increased TCR diversity, a pattern suggesting age selection.

Libraries were made using 5' RACE. The instrument given in TCRdb is Illumina HiSeq 2500. The second PCR ran for roughly 6 to 11 cycles and used a J-beta primer mix along with a sample-barcoded 5' primer. A unique molecular identifier was introduced onto each TCR beta cDNA molecule by a template-switch 5' adaptor carrying 12 random nucleotides. Each sample yielded at least 2.5 million CDR3-containing paired-end reads. The Mint cDNA synthesis kit, primed by a TRBC-specific oligonucleotide, was used to synthesize first-strand cDNA from all RNA. Following uracil-DNA glycosylase treatment, all cDNA underwent a first 18-cycle PCR with the universal primers M1SS and BC2_uni_R. On the authors' methods: For normalization, 1 million high-quality reads were randomly selected from each sample, with every read carrying a distinct molecular identifier. Instead of being binned into consensus sequences, reads with shared molecular identifiers were discarded. MiTCR, with a Q25 quality threshold and the strictest error-elimination algorithm, was used for CDR3 identification, clonotype clustering and error correction. A nonparametric unseen species model using Euler transformation provided a lower-bound estimate of total TCR beta diversity. TCRdb's own reprocessing of the public reads used fastp at Q25 and MiXCR and kept productive beta chains. Rows with one shared CDR3 protein collapse into an entry with the most common genes and DNA. The authors' filters were not applied to this entry. The sample contains approximately 1,100,000 distinct CDR3 sequences, 45% of them found a single time. 18% of the sample is in the top ten clones.

Sequences were obtained from blood. The clonotype comes from a woman between 55 and 75 years old in good health. The sequence links TRBV27 to TRBJ2-7, with 9 central nucleotides matching TRBD2. The DNA is TGTGCCAGCAGTTTCAGGGCTAGCGGGACCTACGAGCAGTACTTC. Its protein reads: CASSFRASGTYEQYF.